The 17 T cell receptor beta chains reported below all come from one sample, sequenced in a study of blood T cell repertoires in COVID-19 (TCRdb year 2020). Library creation used the immunoSEQ multiplex PCR assay. TCRdb obtained this table from immuneACCESS and retained in-frame rearrangements with V and J assigned. These tables miss some clones; where compared with another copy, unresolved V genes account for less than half of the shortfall, and the remainder is unexplained. A total of 150,000 to 200,000 clones appear in this sample, roughly 85% of them only once. 26% of the sample is taken by the ten largest. The specimen sequenced was peripheral blood. These receptors all come from a woman aged 70-85 years with acute or convalescent COVID-19.

V gene TRBV2 combines with J gene TRBJ1-1, with a weak D call TRBD1 (6 bases). V lost 4 bases to trimming and J lost 1 base, with 7 bases between them. Germline V gene data show CDR1 as SNHLY and CDR2 as FYNNEI. The CDR3 runs to 13 residues. The CDR3 bases are TGTGCCAGCAGTGTACAGGGGAACACTGAAGCTTTCTTT. Translating gives CASSVQGNTEAFF.

On this clone: The junction differs from germline at one of its ends, possibly a read error. The CDR3 region has the DNA TGTGCCAGCACTGAACAATTTAGCGGACTTCAGGAGCAGTTCTTC. It is translated as CASTEQFSGLQEQFF. V usage is TRBV6-1 and J usage is TRBJ2-1, with D possibly TRBD2 on 6 matching bases. The CDR3 consists of 15 residues. The germline gives CDR1 MNHNS, CDR2 SASEGT.

V is TRBV3-1 (or the pseudogene TRBV3-2) and J is TRBJ1-6, with TRBD1 as a possible D gene (5 bases). Trimming cost V 8 bases and J 7 bases, with 15 bases left between them. The V gene's germline CDR1 is LGHDT and CDR2 YNNKEL (reference sequence). This CDR3 is built from 14 residues. CDR3 residues: CASSWTTLNSPLHF. The CDR3 DNA sequence: TGTGCCAGCTCTTGGACAACGCTAAATTCACCCCTCCACTTT.

This chain connects TRBV28 to TRBJ2-4; no clear D. Per the germline V gene, CDR1 is MDHEN and CDR2 is SYDVKM. The CDR3 has 15 amino acids. V lost 2 bases and J lost 3, with 11 bases in between. The CDR3 spells CASSLIGGRKNIQYF. The CDR3 DNA reads TGTGCCAGCAGTTTAATTGGTGGGCGCAAAAACATTCAGTACTTC.

The V call is TRBV7-2, the J call TRBJ2-3, with 12 nucleotides matching TRBD2. This CDR3 region has 18 residues. Trimming at V came to 1 base and at J to 8 bases, leaving 13 bases not matched to a gene. Germline CDR1 SGHTA, CDR2 FQGNSA. Here the CDR3 DNA reads TGTGCCAGCAGCTTAGTAGGGGGACTAGCGGGTTTAATGGGTACGCAGTATTTT. Its translation is CASSLVGGLAGLMGTQYF.

The chain carries TRBV2 and TRBJ1-2; unclear D gene. This CDR3 region has 13 residues. Per the germline V gene, CDR1 is SNHLY and CDR2 is FYNNEI. V was trimmed by 4 bases and J by 2 bases, leaving 8 bases between them. CDR3 in amino acids: CASSAAGNYGYTF. The CDR3 nucleotides are TGTGCCAGCAGTGCGGCAGGCAACTATGGCTACACCTTC.

The chain uses TRBV29-1 and TRBJ2-1; D is unresolved. This CDR3 region has 15 residues. V was clipped by 0 bases and J by 2 bases, with 11 bases between them. The germline V gene has CDR1 SQVTM and CDR2 ANQGSEA. CDR3 sequence reads: CSVEDVRLPYNEQFF. The DNA for the CDR3 is TGCAGCGTTGAAGATGTGCGGTTACCCTACAATGAGCAGTTCTTC.

This chain joins TRBV29-1 and TRBJ2-7; 7 nucleotides agree with TRBD1. This CDR3 region has 12 residues. The germline gives CDR1 SQVTM, CDR2 ANQGSEA. After removal of 4 bases from V and 5 bases from J, the junction contained 5 bases not matched to a gene. The DNA of the CDR3 is TGCAGCGTTGGCCGGGGACAGAACGAGCAGTACTTC. Its protein product is CSVGRGQNEQYF.

This chain connects TRBV12-3 or TRBV12-4 to TRBJ2-1, with TRBD2 matching over 12 bases. Trimming cost V 6 bases and J 16 bases; bases outside gene matches: 7. The CDR3 runs to 12 residues. In DNA, the CDR3 is TGTGCCAGCAGCACGGGACTAGCGGGCCAATTCTTC. Amino acid sequence: CASSTGLAGQFF.

This clone was observed once. The rearrangement links TRBV5-8 to TRBJ1-2; 8 positions match TRBD1. CDR3 length: 14 residues. J gave up 4 bases and V 5 bases, and 7 bases lay outside the gene matches. Germline V gene sequence: CDR1 SGHTS, CDR2 YDEGEE. The chain's CDR3 is CASSSGQGSYGYTF. The CDR3 DNA follows: TGTGCCAGCAGTTCCGGACAGGGAAGCTATGGCTACACCTTC. The entire variable domain, with the rest obtained from reference TRBV5-8 and TRBJ1-2, is as follows: EAGVTQSPTHLIKTRGQQATLRCSPISGHTSVYWYQQALGLGLQFLLWYDEGEERNRGNFPPRFSGRQFPNYSSELNVNALELEDSALYLCASSSGQGSYGYTFGSGTRLTVV.

This clone was counted at least ten times. The chain carries TRBV3-1 (or the pseudogene TRBV3-2) and TRBJ2-5; perhaps TRBD2 as D (5 bases). The germline V gene encodes CDR1 LGHDT and CDR2 YNNKEL (reference sequence). CDR3 size: 12 residues. The V and J ends lost 5 bases and 5 bases respectively, with 9 bases between them. Here the CDR3 reads CASSWRRETQYF. Written as DNA, the CDR3 is TGTGCCAGCAGCTGGAGGCGGGAGACCCAGTACTTC.

V usage is TRBV3-1 (or the pseudogene TRBV3-2) and J usage is TRBJ2-1; D is undetermined. V was shortened by 1 base and J by 4 bases, with 14 bases between the two germline ends. Germline V gene data show CDR1 as LGHDT and CDR2 as YNNKEL (reference sequence). The CDR3 is 16 amino acids. The CDR3 DNA follows: TGTGCCAGCAGCCAAGTAGCTTCAAGAATGTACAATGAGCAGTTCTTC. Its protein product is CASSQVASRMYNEQFF.

This clone was seen only once. The gene calls are TRBV7-9 and TRBJ1-2; 7 bases are a match to TRBD1. Germline CDR1 SEHNR, CDR2 FQNEAQ (reference sequence). V trimming: 5 bases; J trimming: 8 bases; junction bases outside the gene matches: 11. CDR3 length: 14 residues. The CDR3 loop is CASSQGQTLWGYTF. The CDR3 DNA reads TGTGCCAGCAGCCAGGGACAGACTCTCTGGGGCTACACCTTC.

This chain joins TRBV15 and TRBJ2-3; 11 positions agree with TRBD2. The ends lost 3 bases at V and 2 bases at J; junction bases unmatched: 7. Germline V gene sequence: CDR1 LNHNV, CDR2 YYDKDF (reference sequence). The CDR3 is made up of 17 amino acids. The CDR3 spells CATSRGLAVENTDTQYF. The CDR3 region has the DNA TGTGCCACCAGCAGGGGACTAGCGGTCGAAAACACAGATACGCAGTATTTT.

This chain links TRBV9 with TRBJ1-5; unclear D gene. CDR1 SGDLS and CDR2 YYNGEE come from the germline V gene. V was shortened by 3 bases and J by 4 bases, with 14 bases between the two germline ends. The CDR3 contains 15 residues. CDR3 bases: TGTGCCAGCAGCGCGGACGGGGAGTTGAATCAGCCCCAGCATTTT. It encodes CASSADGELNQPQHF. The whole variable domain, filled in from reference TRBV9 and TRBJ1-5, reads DSGVTQTPKHLITATGQRVTLRCSPRSGDLSVYWYQQSLDQGLQFLIQYYNGEERAKGNILERFSAQQFPDLHSELNLSSLELGDSALYFCASSADGELNQPQHFGDGTRLSIL.

V and J are TRBV19 and TRBJ1-5; 11 nucleotides line up with TRBD1. After removal of 3 bases from V and 9 bases from J, the junction contained 13 bases not matched to a gene. This CDR3 region has 17 residues. Germline-derived CDR1 and CDR2 are LNHDA and SQIVND (reference sequence). CDR3: CASSMQVGQGGWRPQHF. The CDR3 bases are TGTGCCAGTAGTATGCAAGTGGGACAGGGGGGGTGGAGGCCCCAGCATTTT.

V usage is TRBV28 and J usage is TRBJ2-7, with a possible D match to TRBD1 (6 bases). This CDR3 spans 16 amino acids. Germline CDR1 and CDR2: MDHEN and SYDVKM. Trimming left V 4 bases short and J 2 bases short, with 18 bases between. CDR3 residues: CASSSHAGTSPYEQYF. CDR3 bases: TGTGCCAGCAGTTCACATGCAGGGACATCCCCCTACGAGCAGTACTTC.